This T cell receptor (beta chain) was obtained from a study of cytomegalovirus exposure and HLA in healthy donors. About the study: A previous analysis identified 90 million to 140 million unique TCR beta sequences derived from around 180 million T cells. Notes on the study in general: As a later analysis showed, several of the most significant clusters appeared to be linked to common viral pathogens. CMV serostatus alone was available as immune exposure information.

As for this clone: Its antigen is undetermined.

Both 60 Vbeta primers and 13 Jbeta primers went into the PCR. Profiling relied on immunoSEQ multiplex PCR, and the TCRdb table lists in-frame clones only, not all of them. This sample has 150,000 to 190,000 clones; 75% occur once, and the top ten carry about 1.3%. This CDR3 contains 14 residues. Germline lookup yields CDR1 LNHDA and CDR2 SQIVND (reference sequence). The V segment lost 4 bases and the J segment 4 bases; nucleotides outside the gene matches: 1. The clonotype originates from a man between 18 and 29 years old in good health and CMV-seronegative. This chain links TRBV19 with TRBJ2-2, with 9 bases aligning to TRBD1. The sample consisted of PBMCs. The CDR3 is CASSTGQGTGELFF. The CDR3 DNA reads as TGTGCCAGTAGTACGGGACAGGGCACCGGGGAGCTGTTTTTT.